This TCR beta chain was found in a study of shared clonotypes between healthy human individuals. Study-level background: Plates per donor: three CD4 naive, three CD4 memory, two CD8 naive, one CD8 memory. Regarding the study as a whole: Sharing across four donors was seen in 4% to 6.5% of naive CD4 clonotypes.

Germline V CDR1 and CDR2: SGHVS, FQNEAQ. The CDR3 totals 15 residues. V lost 1 base to trimming and J lost 5 bases; unmatched junction nucleotides: 5. TCRdb keeps only in-frame clones here, not all; method: immunoSEQ multiplex PCR. The profile shows under 1,100,000 clones, approximately 70% of them singletons. This clone was counted once. Its antigen remains unknown. Those who donated were healthy HIV-negative adults, with no recent acute infections or vaccinations reported. The chain is built from TRBV7-8 and TRBJ2-7, with 10 bases matching TRBD1. Sequencing used memory CD4+ T cells sorted from blood. Subset given: CD45RA-negative fraction. This clonotype originated in a man younger than 35 in good health. The CDR3: CASSLGQGAFNEQYF. CDR3 sequence (DNA): TGTGCCAGCAGCTTAGGACAGGGGGCTTTTAACGAGCAGTACTTC. Combining the CDR3 with reference TRBV7-8 and TRBJ2-7 gives the whole variable domain GAGVSQSPRYKVAKRGQDVALRCDPISGHVSLFWYQQALGQGPEFLTYFQNEAQLDKSGLPSDRFFAERPEGSVSTLKIQRTQQEDSAVYLCASSLGQGAFNEQYFGPGTRLTVT.